The clone carrying this T cell receptor (beta chain) was recorded many times. Its antigen is unidentified. These data originate in a study of T cell repertoires in cytomegalovirus infection. Study details: Recently identified HLA-C-restricted CMV epitopes and well-studied HLA-B-restricted CMV epitopes were used by the study. TCR beta signatures that were public indicated CMV infection and matching HLA type.

A single record per CDR3 protein comes from TCRdb applying MiXCR to the reads. The sample shows a few hundred thousand distinct CDR3 sequences, under 35% of them seen only once. This CDR3 contains 14 residues. From germline, CDR1 is SNHLY and CDR2 FYNNEI. With 11 bases clipped from V and 4 bases from J, the junction kept 11 bases outside the gene matches. General observations from the study: Across the ex vivo response, the dominant clonotypes were HLA-C-restricted CMV-specific TCR beta clonotypes. Cumulative public TCR beta family frequency identified carriers of CMV plus the relevant HLA.

The chain links TRBV2 to TRBJ2-5; 9 nucleotides line up with TRBD1. Sequencing was performed on cultured PBMCs, taken from culture after CMV antigen stimulation. The receptor's source is a human donor in good health (CMV status not recorded). Some clones in this sample may be carry-over from other donors' samples. CDR3 region: CASAIGTGRETQYF. The CDR3 coding sequence is TGTGCCTCAGCAATAGGGACAGGGCGAGAGACCCAGTACTTC.